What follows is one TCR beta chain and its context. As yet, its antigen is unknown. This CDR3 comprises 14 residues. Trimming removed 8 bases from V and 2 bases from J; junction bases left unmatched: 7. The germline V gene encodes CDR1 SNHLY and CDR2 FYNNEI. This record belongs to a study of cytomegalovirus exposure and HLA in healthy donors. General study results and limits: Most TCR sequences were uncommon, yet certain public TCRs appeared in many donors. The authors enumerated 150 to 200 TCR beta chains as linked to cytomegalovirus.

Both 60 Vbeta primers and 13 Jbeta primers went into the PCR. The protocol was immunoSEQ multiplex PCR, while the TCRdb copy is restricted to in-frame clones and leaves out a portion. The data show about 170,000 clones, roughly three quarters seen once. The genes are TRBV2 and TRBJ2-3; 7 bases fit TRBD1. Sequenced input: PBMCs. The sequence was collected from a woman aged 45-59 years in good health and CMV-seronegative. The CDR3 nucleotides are TGTGCCAGCGCTAGGACAGGACCCACAGATACGCAGTATTTT. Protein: CASARTGPTDTQYF.